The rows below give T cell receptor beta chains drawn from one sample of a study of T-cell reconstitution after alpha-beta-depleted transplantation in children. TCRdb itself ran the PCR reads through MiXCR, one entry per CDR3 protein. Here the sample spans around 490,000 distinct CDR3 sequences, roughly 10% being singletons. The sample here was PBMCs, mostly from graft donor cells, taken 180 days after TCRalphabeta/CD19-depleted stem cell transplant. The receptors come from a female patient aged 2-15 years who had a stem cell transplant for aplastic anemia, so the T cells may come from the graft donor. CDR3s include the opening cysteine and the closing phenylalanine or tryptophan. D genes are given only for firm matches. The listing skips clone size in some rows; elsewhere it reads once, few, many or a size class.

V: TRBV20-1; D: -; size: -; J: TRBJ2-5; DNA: TGCAGTGCGGGGGGGCTAGGCGAGACCCAGTACTTC; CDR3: CSAGGLGETQYF
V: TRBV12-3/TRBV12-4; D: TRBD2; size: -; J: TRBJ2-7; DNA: TGTGCCAGCAATCGCCGGGAGGGCCGCGACGAGCAGTACTTC; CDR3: CASNRREGRDEQYF
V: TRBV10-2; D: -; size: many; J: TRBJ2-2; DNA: TGCGCCAGCAGCTCGGGGGTGGACACCGGGGAGCTGTTTTTT; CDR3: CASSSGVDTGELFF
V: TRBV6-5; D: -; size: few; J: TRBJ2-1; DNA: TGTGCCAGCAGTTACTCGCTGCGTAACAATGAGCAGTTCTTC; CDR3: CASSYSLRNNEQFF
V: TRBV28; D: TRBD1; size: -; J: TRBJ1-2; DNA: TGTGCCAGCACCGTGACAGGGGTAATCGGTGGCTACACCTTC; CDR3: CASTVTGVIGGYTF
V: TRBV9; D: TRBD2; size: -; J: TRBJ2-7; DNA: TGTGCCAGCAGCGGGCGACTAGCGGGCGAGCAGTACTTC; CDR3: CASSGRLAGEQYF
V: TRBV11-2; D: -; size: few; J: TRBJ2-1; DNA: TGTGCCAGCAGCTTAGAGAAGGGGAAGTATGAGCAGTTCTTC; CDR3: CASSLEKGKYEQFF
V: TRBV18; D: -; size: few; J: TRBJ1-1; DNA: TGTGCCAGCTCCCCTCGTCACGGGGAGAACACTGAAGCTTTCTTT; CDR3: CASSPRHGENTEAFF
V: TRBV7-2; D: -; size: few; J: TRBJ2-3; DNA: TGTGCCAGCAGCTTAGTCTGGGGGGGCACAGATACGCAGTATTTT; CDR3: CASSLVWGGTDTQYF
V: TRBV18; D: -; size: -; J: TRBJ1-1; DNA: TGTGCCAGCTCACCAGCGGGGCCTAACACTGAAGCTTTCTTT; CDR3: CASSPAGPNTEAFF
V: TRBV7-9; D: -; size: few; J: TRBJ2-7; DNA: TGTGCCAGCAGCTTACATGGTCAATTGAGCTCCTACGAGCAGTACTTC; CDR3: CASSLHGQLSSYEQYF
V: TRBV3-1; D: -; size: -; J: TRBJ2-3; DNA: TGTGCCAGCAGCCAAGTCCGGGTTAGGTGGGGCACAGATACGCAGTATTTT; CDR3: CASSQVRVRWGTDTQYF
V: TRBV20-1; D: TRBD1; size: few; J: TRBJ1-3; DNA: TGCAGTGCTGGACAGGGGGCGCGAGGAAACACCATATATTTT; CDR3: CSAGQGARGNTIYF